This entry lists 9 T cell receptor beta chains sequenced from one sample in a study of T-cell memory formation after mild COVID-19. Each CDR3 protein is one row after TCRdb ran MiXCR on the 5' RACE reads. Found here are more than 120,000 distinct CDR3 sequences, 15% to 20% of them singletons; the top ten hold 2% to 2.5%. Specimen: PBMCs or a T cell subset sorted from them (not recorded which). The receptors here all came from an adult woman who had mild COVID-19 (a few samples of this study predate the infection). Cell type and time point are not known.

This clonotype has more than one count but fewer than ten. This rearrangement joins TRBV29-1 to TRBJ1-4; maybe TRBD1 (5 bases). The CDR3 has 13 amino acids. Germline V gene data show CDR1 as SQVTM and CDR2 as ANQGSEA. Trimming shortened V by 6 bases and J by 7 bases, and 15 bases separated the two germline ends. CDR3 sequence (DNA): TGCAGCGTCCTCGGGACTTGGGGTGAAAAACTGTTTTTT. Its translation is CSVLGTWGEKLFF.

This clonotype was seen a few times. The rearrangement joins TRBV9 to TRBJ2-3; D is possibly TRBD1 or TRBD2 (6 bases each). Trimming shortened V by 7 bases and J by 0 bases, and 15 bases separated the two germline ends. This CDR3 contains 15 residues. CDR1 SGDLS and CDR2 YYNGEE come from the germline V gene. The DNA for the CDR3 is TGTGCCAGCCAGGAAGGGGGGTCTAGCACAGATACGCAGTATTTT. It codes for CASQEGGSSTDTQYF.

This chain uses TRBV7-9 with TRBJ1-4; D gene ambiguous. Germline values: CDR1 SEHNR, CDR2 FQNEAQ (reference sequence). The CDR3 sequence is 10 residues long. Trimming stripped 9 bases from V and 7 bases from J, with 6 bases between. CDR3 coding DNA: TGTGCCAGTTCGGGTGAAAAACTGTTTTTT. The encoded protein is CASSGEKLFF.

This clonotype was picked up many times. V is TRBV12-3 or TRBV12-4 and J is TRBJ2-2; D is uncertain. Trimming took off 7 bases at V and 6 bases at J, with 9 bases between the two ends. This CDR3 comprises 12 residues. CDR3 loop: CASTFGSGELFF. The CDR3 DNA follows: TGTGCCAGCACCTTCGGGTCCGGGGAGCTGTTTTTT.

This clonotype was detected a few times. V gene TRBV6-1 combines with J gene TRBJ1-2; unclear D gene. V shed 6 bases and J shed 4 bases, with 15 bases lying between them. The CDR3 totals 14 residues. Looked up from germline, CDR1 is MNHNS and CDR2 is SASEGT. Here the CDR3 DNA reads TGTGCCAGCAGCGGGCCCCAGATGGGCTATGGCTACACCTTC. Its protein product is CASSGPQMGYGYTF.

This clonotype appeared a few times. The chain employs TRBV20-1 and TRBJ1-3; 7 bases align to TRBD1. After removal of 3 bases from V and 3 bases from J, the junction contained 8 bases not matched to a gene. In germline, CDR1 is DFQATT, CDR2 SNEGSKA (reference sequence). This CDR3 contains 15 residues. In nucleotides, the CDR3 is TGCAGTGCTAGTCCCCCCCGGGACAGTGGAAACACCATATATTTT. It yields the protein CSASPPRDSGNTIYF.

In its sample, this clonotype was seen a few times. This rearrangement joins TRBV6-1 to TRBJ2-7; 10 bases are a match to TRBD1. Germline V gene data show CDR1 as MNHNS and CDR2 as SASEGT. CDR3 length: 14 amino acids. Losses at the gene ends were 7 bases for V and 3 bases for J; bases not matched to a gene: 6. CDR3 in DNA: TGTGCCAGCATGCGGACAGGGGGTGACTACGAGCAGTACTTC. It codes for CASMRTGGDYEQYF.

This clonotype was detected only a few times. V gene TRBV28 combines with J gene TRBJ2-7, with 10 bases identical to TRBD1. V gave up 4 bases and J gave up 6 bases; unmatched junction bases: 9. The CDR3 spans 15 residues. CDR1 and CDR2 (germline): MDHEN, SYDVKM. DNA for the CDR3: TGTGCCAGCAGTTCCTCCGGGACAGGGGCCTGCGAGCAGTACTTC. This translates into CASSSSGTGACEQYF.

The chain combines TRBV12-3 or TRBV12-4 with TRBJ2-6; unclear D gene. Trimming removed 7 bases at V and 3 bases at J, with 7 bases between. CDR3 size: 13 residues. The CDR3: CASTLGGANVLTF. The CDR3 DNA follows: TGTGCCAGCACCCTAGGTGGGGCCAACGTCCTGACTTTC.